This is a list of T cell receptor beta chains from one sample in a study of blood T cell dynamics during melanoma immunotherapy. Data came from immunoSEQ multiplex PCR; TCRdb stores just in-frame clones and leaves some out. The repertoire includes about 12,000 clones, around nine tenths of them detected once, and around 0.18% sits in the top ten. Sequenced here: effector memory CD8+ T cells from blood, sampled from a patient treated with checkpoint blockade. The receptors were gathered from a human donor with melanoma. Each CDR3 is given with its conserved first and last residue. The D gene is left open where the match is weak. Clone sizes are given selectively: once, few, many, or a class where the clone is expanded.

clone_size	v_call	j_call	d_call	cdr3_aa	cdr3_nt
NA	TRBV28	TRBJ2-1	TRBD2	CASRGLGYNEQFF	TGTGCCAGCAGGGGACTAGGGTACAATGAGCAGTTCTTC
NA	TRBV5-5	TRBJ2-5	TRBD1	CASSREDRGRETQYF	TGTGCCAGCAGCAGGGAGGACAGGGGAAGAGAGACCCAGTACTTC
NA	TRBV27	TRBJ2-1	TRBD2	CASTMGLAGYNEQFF	TGTGCCAGCACCATGGGACTAGCGGGATACAATGAGCAGTTCTTC
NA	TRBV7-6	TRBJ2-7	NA	CASSLGGGGAYEQYF	TGTGCCAGCAGCTTAGGGGGCGGGGGCGCGTACGAGCAGTACTTC
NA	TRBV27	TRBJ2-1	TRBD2	CASSPWGGSAYNEQFF	TGTGCCAGCAGTCCTTGGGGAGGGAGCGCCTACAATGAGCAGTTCTTC
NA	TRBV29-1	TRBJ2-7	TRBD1	CSVEDYETGVHYEQYF	TGCAGCGTTGAAGATTATGAGACAGGGGTGCACTACGAGCAGTACTTC
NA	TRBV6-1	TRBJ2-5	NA	CASSEAGEDDRAPQETQYF	TGTGCCAGCAGTGAAGCGGGGGAGGATGACAGGGCTCCCCAAGAGACCCAGTACTTC
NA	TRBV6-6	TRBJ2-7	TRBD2	CASSLLAGYYEQYF	TGTGCCAGCAGTTTACTAGCGGGATACTACGAGCAGTACTTC
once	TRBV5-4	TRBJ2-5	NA	CASSFTEGETQYF	TGTGCCAGCAGCTTCACTGAGGGAGAGACCCAGTACTTC
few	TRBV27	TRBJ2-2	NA	CASSYRDGGELFF	TGTGCCAGCAGCTACAGGGACGGCGGGGAGCTGTTTTTT
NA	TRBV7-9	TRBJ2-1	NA	CASSLSLDDEQFF	TGTGCCAGCAGCTTATCTCTAGACGATGAGCAGTTCTTC